The source of this TCR beta chain is a study of blood T cell repertoires in COVID-19. Sequencing was performed with immunoSEQ multiplex PCR; in TCRdb, only in-frame clones are kept and a portion is missing. The sample lists roughly 280,000 clones, about 88% occurring once. The CDR3 length is 17 residues. The germline V gene encodes CDR1 MGHRA and CDR2 YSYEKL. Germline trimming cut 5 bases from V and 3 bases from J; bases unmatched to any gene: 12. The sample consisted of peripheral blood. V gene TRBV4-1 combines with J gene TRBJ2-3; TRBD2 aligns across 9 bases. The origin of this receptor is a man aged 30 to 39 with active or convalescent COVID-19. CDR3 DNA: TGCGCCAGCAGCGGTGGATGGCGGGGGGGTGAGACAGATACGCAGTATTTT. It translates to CASSGGWRGGETDTQYF.